Following are 27 T cell receptor beta chains from one sample sequenced in a study of T cell repertoires in cytomegalovirus infection. Via MiXCR, TCRdb re-called the reads, giving one row per CDR3 protein. The sample yields roughly 250,000 distinct CDR3 sequences, 9% to 15% seen once. Sequences were obtained from PBMCs. These receptors came from a human donor in good health (CMV status not recorded). Some clones in this sample may be carry-over from other donors' samples.

This clonotype was observed many times. The V and J genes are TRBV6-2 or TRBV6-3 and TRBJ2-7; no firm D call. V shed 7 bases and J shed 1 base, with 20 bases lying between them. Germline V gives CDR1 MNHEY, CDR2 SVGEGT. This CDR3 region has 16 residues. In DNA form, the CDR3 reads TGTGCCAGCACCCCCCCGGGCAGGTCAAAATCCTACGAGCAGTACTTC. It codes for CASTPPGRSKSYEQYF.

This clonotype was picked up many times. The V and J genes are TRBV7-2 and TRBJ2-6, with D possibly being TRBD1 (5 bases). This CDR3 contains 17 residues. The germline V and J ends were trimmed by 1 base and 2 bases, with 12 bases remaining between them. Germline V gene sequence: CDR1 SGHTA, CDR2 FQGNSA. The CDR3 region has the DNA TGTGCCAGCAGCTTAGATCTGGGGCGTACTGGGGCCAACGTCCTGACTTTC. Residues: CASSLDLGRTGANVLTF.

The sample holds many counts of this clonotype. The J gene is TRBJ2-7, the V gene TRBV7-6, with 9 bases identical to TRBD1. Germline V gives CDR1 SGHVS, CDR2 FNYEAQ. The J segment lost 0 bases and the V segment lost 5 bases, leaving 5 bases of the junction unmatched. The CDR3 length is 15 residues. CDR3 region: CASSVSTGGSYEQYF. CDR3 nucleotide sequence: TGTGCCAGCAGCGTCTCGACAGGGGGCTCCTACGAGCAGTACTTC.

This sequence joins TRBV30 and TRBJ2-3; possibly TRBD2 for D (6 bases). Deletions cut 3 bases from V and 3 bases from J, with 10 bases between. Germline CDR1 is GTSNPN and CDR2 is SVGIG (reference sequence). This CDR3 contains 13 residues. The CDR3 bases are TGTGCCTGGAGCGTCAGCGGGACAGATACGCAGTATTTT. It yields the protein CAWSVSGTDTQYF.

The rearrangement uses TRBV18 and TRBJ2-7; unclear D gene. Germline V gene data show CDR1 as KGHSH and CDR2 as LQKENI. The V end lost 2 bases, the J end lost 3 bases, and 17 bases lay between the germline ends. The CDR3 covers 16 residues. CDR3 in DNA: TGTGCCAGCTCACCAATCAAGGCGGCGTCAGGCTACGAGCAGTACTTC. Translation: CASSPIKAASGYEQYF.

The CDR3 protein is CASSIGGGASYGYTF. CDR3 coding DNA: TGTGCCAGTAGTATTGGAGGGGGCGCAAGCTATGGCTACACCTTC. The J gene is TRBJ1-2, the V gene TRBV19; 7 bases are a match to TRBD1. This CDR3 contains 15 residues. Germline V CDR1 and CDR2: LNHDA, SQIVND (reference sequence). The junction had 8 bases not matched to a gene; V was cut back by 3 bases and J by 4 bases. The full variable domain, completed using reference TRBV19 and TRBJ1-2, is DGGITQSPKYLFRKEGQNVTLSCEQNLNHDAMYWYRQDPGQGLRLIYYSQIVNDFQKGDIAEGYSVSREKKESFPLTVTSAQKNPTAFYLCASSIGGGASYGYTFGSGTRLTVV.

This clonotype has at least ten counts. V and J are TRBV7-2 and TRBJ1-1; D not certain. The CDR3 loop spans 11 amino acids. CDR1 is SGHTA and CDR2 is FQGNSA in the germline V gene. Trimming cost V 2 bases and J 11 bases, with 9 bases left between them. Written as DNA, the CDR3 is TGTGCCAGCAGCTTAATGGGGTTGGCTTTCTTT. Translating gives CASSLMGLAFF.

This clonotype was counted ten times or more. The chain joins TRBV19 to TRBJ2-2; D is undetermined. The CDR3 covers 16 residues. The germline V gene has CDR1 LNHDA and CDR2 SQIVND (reference sequence). Trimming shortened V by 6 bases and J by 3 bases, and 17 bases separated the two germline ends. This CDR3 reads CASRKGRDSDTGELFF. CDR3 coding DNA: TGTGCCAGTAGGAAGGGAAGGGATTCGGACACCGGGGAGCTGTTTTTT.

This clonotype was detected ten times or more. The J gene is TRBJ1-1, the V gene TRBV4-3; D call uncertain. The CDR3 is made up of 16 amino acids. Germline V gene data show CDR1 as LGHNA and CDR2 as YSLEER. V gave up 0 bases and J gave up 5 bases, with 16 bases separating them. The CDR3 here is CASSQDYEGRRTEAFF. The CDR3 DNA is TGCGCCAGCAGCCAAGATTACGAAGGGCGACGGACTGAAGCTTTCTTT.

There are many counts of this clonotype. J is TRBJ2-5 and V is TRBV7-3; D possibly corresponds to TRBD2 (6 bases). The V end lost 6 bases, the J end lost 5 bases, and 19 bases lay between the germline ends. Per germline, CDR1 SGHTA and CDR2 FQGTGA. The CDR3 runs to 15 residues. The CDR3 region is CASSRTGTRAETQYF. Written as DNA, the CDR3 is TGTGCCAGCAGTCGAACCGGGACTCGGGCGGAGACCCAGTACTTC.

V gene TRBV5-1 combines with J gene TRBJ2-2; either TRBD1 or TRBD2 may supply D (5 bases each). Germline CDR1 reads SGHRS; CDR2 reads YFSETQ. The CDR3 extends over 14 amino acids. V was clipped by 5 bases and J by 4 bases, with 12 bases between them. In DNA form, the CDR3 reads TGCGCCAGCAGTCGGGACCGGTTCACCGGGGAGCTGTTTTTT. Translating it yields CASSRDRFTGELFF.

The table lists this clonotype with a few counts. The chain couples TRBV6-2 or TRBV6-3 to TRBJ1-2; D gene uncertain. Germline V gene sequence: CDR1 MNHEY, CDR2 SVGEGT. The CDR3 runs to 11 residues. Trimming took 2 bases from V and 4 from J, leaving 2 bases between them. Written as DNA, the CDR3 is TGTGCCAGCAGTTACAGCTATGGCTACACCTTC. Translation: CASSYSYGYTF.

This clonotype was seen ten or more times. The chain joins TRBV7-2 to TRBJ1-4; tentative D call: TRBD1 (6 bases). Germline V CDR1 and CDR2: SGHTA, FQGNSA. Trimming shortened V by 1 base and J by 8 bases, and 14 bases separated the two germline ends. This CDR3 is built from 15 residues. CDR3 DNA sequence: TGTGCCAGCAGCTTAGTGGGGGGCAGAAACGAAAAACTGTTTTTT. Translating it yields CASSLVGGRNEKLFF.

Many counts were recorded for this clonotype. The chain recombines TRBV5-6 with TRBJ2-3; TRBD1 matches at 7 bases. Germline V gene sequence: CDR1 SGHDT, CDR2 YYEEEE. This CDR3 has 15 amino acids. With V trimmed by 2 bases and J by 0 bases, 3 bases remained unmatched. The CDR3 nucleotides read TGTGCCAGCAGCTTCGGGACAGCTAGCACAGATACGCAGTATTTT. Translated: CASSFGTASTDTQYF. The entire variable domain, with the rest obtained from reference TRBV5-6 and TRBJ2-3, is as follows: DAGVTQSPTHLIKTRGQQVTLRCSPKSGHDTVSWYQQALGQGPQFIFQYYEEEERQRGNFPDRFSGHQFPNYSSELNVNALLLGDSALYLCASSFGTASTDTQYFGPGTRLTVL.

The rearrangement joins TRBV7-6 to TRBJ2-1; no firm D call. This CDR3 is 11 amino acids long. V lost 5 bases to trimming and J lost 7 bases, with 6 bases between them. CDR1 and CDR2 (germline): SGHVS, FNYEAQ. In DNA, the CDR3 is TGTGCCAGCAGCGCTCTTAATGAGCAGTTCTTC. Its translation: CASSALNEQFF. Based on the CDR3 plus reference TRBV7-6 and TRBJ2-1, the full variable domain is GAGVSQSPRYKVTKRGQDVALRCDPISGHVSLYWYRQALGQGPEFLTYFNYEAQQDKSGLPNDRFSAERPEGSISTLTIQRTEQRDSAMYRCASSALNEQFFGPGTRLTVL.

The chain links TRBV7-2 to TRBJ2-3, with 9 bases that match TRBD2. The germline V gene encodes CDR1 SGHTA and CDR2 FQGNSA. This CDR3 spans 16 amino acids. The trim removed 5 bases at V and 1 base at J, leaving 7 bases unmatched. In nucleotides, the CDR3 is TGTGCCAGCAGCCCAGGACTAGCGTTTCGCACAGATACGCAGTATTTT. Translating gives CASSPGLAFRTDTQYF. The variable domain in full, completed from reference TRBV7-2 and TRBJ2-3, reads GAGVSQSPSNKVTEKGKDVELRCDPISGHTALYWYRQSLGQGLEFLIYFQGNSAPDKSGLPSDRFSAERTGGSVSTLTIQRTQQEDSAVYLCASSPGLAFRTDTQYFGPGTRLTVL.

This clonotype was observed many times. V is TRBV7-2 and J is TRBJ1-1; no clear D gene. Trimming took 2 bases from V and 3 from J, leaving 10 bases between them. CDR1 and CDR2 (germline): SGHTA, FQGNSA. The CDR3 loop spans 14 amino acids. The CDR3 loop reads CASSLYLGYTEAFF. Written as DNA, the CDR3 is TGTGCCAGCAGCTTATATCTAGGTTACACTGAAGCTTTCTTT.

This clonotype was picked up many times. The chain combines TRBV6-5 with TRBJ1-1; D gene uncertain. The CDR3 loop spans 11 amino acids. Germline CDR1 reads MNHEY; CDR2 reads SVGAGI. V lost 5 bases and J 5 bases, leaving 6 bases between the germline ends. The CDR3 coding sequence is TGTGCCAGCAGTCGAGATACTGAAGCTTTCTTT. It translates to CASSRDTEAFF.

The genes are TRBV2 and TRBJ2-5; a weak D match, TRBD2 (6 bases). The V gene's germline CDR1 is SNHLY and CDR2 FYNNEI. Trimming left V 6 bases short and J 1 base short, with 12 bases between. The CDR3 spans 14 residues. CDR3 nucleotides: TGTGCCAGCAGAGACACGGGGGTCCAAGAGACCCAGTACTTC. This gives the protein CASRDTGVQETQYF. The variable domain in full, completed from reference TRBV2 and TRBJ2-5, reads EPEVTQTPSHQVTQMGQEVILRCVPISNHLYFYWYRQILGQKVEFLVSFYNNEISEKSEIFDDQFSVERPDGSNFTLKIRSTKLEDSAMYFCASRDTGVQETQYFGPGTRLLVL.

A few counts support this clonotype. The chain has TRBV20-1 and TRBJ2-3; 7 bases are shared with TRBD2. This CDR3 has 15 amino acids. Trimming cost V 0 bases and J 3 bases; bases outside gene matches: 6. CDR1 and CDR2 from the germline V gene are DFQATT and SNEGSKA (reference sequence). Here the CDR3 reads CSARDSGGGTDTQYF. In nucleotides, the CDR3 is TGCAGTGCTAGAGATTCTGGCGGGGGAACAGATACGCAGTATTTT.

Turning to this clonotype: Because it lacks the conserved phenylalanine or tryptophan at the end, this CDR3 is likely a read error. The DNA is left out, because the CDR3 cannot be placed on it with certainty; the CDR3 is given as TCRdb lists it. The V gene is TRBV12-3 or TRBV12-4, the J gene TRBJ2-1; the table's D call TRBD1 went unverified against the DNA. The CDR3 numbers 13 amino acids, ends counted. CDR3 protein: CASSLTGWGEKFL.

The sample holds many counts of this clonotype. The V call is TRBV7-6, the J call TRBJ2-3, with D hard to call. This CDR3 is built from 14 residues. The V gene's germline CDR1 is SGHVS and CDR2 FNYEAQ. Trimming took 1 base from V and 5 from J, leaving 10 bases between them. CDR3: CASSLDLVEDTQYF. CDR3 coding DNA: TGTGCCAGCAGCTTAGACCTAGTTGAAGATACGCAGTATTTT.

On this clonotype: A much more abundant neighbour one base away suggests this may be a read error. This chain links TRBV7-2 with TRBJ2-7; no clear D. The CDR3 consists of 14 residues. V lost 5 bases to trimming and J lost 1 base, with 12 bases between them. Germline V gene data show CDR1 as SGHTA and CDR2 as FQGNSA. The CDR3 loop reads CASSLIELSYEQYF. CDR3 DNA: TGTGCCAGCAGCCTTATAGAACTTTCCTACGAGCAGTACTTC.

This clonotype has ten or more counts. CDR3 sequence: CASSLVGTGPRTGELFF. CDR3 sequence (DNA): TGTGCCAGCAGCTTAGTTGGGACAGGGCCGAGGACCGGGGAGCTGTTTTTT. The chain combines TRBV7-2 with TRBJ2-2, with 9 bases matching TRBD1. The J segment lost 5 bases and the V segment lost 1 base, leaving 8 bases of the junction unmatched. The CDR3 sequence is 17 residues long. Germline CDR1 and CDR2: SGHTA and FQGNSA. The full variable domain, in which reference TRBV7-2 and TRBJ2-2 provide the parts outside the CDR3, is GAGVSQSPSNKVTEKGKDVELRCDPISGHTALYWYRQSLGQGLEFLIYFQGNSAPDKSGLPSDRFSAERTGGSVSTLTIQRTQQEDSAVYLCASSLVGTGPRTGELFFGEGSRLTVL.

The chain is built from TRBV29-1 and TRBJ1-4, with a tentative D call TRBD1 (5 bases). V was clipped by 8 bases and J by 7 bases, with 14 bases between them. This CDR3 region has 12 residues. Per the germline V gene, CDR1 is SQVTM and CDR2 is ANQGSEA. The CDR3 coding sequence is TGCAGCTGTCAGGGATTAAGTGAAAAACTGTTTTTT. Translating gives CSCQGLSEKLFF.

This clonotype showed up many times. The CDR3 region has the DNA TGTGCCAGCAGCCCCGCGACGGGGGCCACCGGGGAGCTGTTTTTT. Encoded protein: CASSPATGATGELFF. The genes are TRBV7-2 and TRBJ2-2; the D gene could be TRBD1 or TRBD2 (6 bases each). The CDR3 is 15 residues long. Germline lookup yields CDR1 SGHTA and CDR2 FQGNSA. Trimming took 5 bases from V and 4 from J, leaving 14 bases between them.

This clonotype was counted at least ten times. The genes are TRBV7-2 and TRBJ1-4; the D gene is possibly TRBD1 (6 bases). V lost 5 bases to trimming and J lost 4 bases, with 11 bases between them. The CDR3 has 14 residues. The germline gives CDR1 SGHTA, CDR2 FQGNSA. The CDR3 loop reads CASSPGTSNEKLFF. The CDR3 DNA is TGTGCCAGCAGCCCCGGGACAAGTAATGAAAAACTGTTTTTT.